The subject of this entry is one TCR beta chain. This specimen comes from a study of blood T cell repertoires in COVID-19. Profiling relied on immunoSEQ multiplex PCR, and the TCRdb table lists in-frame clones only, not all of them. The table lists about 370,000 clones, 90% of them singletons. The CDR3 spans 13 residues. Germline V lookup: CDR1 MNHEY, CDR2 SVGAGI. The V gene lost 2 bases and the J gene lost 6 bases, with 8 bases spanning the gap. This chain uses TRBV6-5 with TRBJ2-1; D might be TRBD1 (6 bases). Sequenced sample: peripheral blood. The receptor was isolated from a young man with active or convalescent COVID-19. Here the CDR3 DNA reads TGTGCCAGCAGTTACGTCAGGGGCAATGAGCAGTTCTTC. Its protein product is CASSYVRGNEQFF.